These 27 T cell receptor beta chains were all obtained from the same sample, sequenced in a study of shared clonotypes between healthy human individuals. Some clones are missing from TCRdb's copy, which holds only in-frame ones; the method was immunoSEQ multiplex PCR. The profile shows 2 million to 3 million clones, 93% of them singletons. The sequencing sample was made of naive CD4+ T cells from PBMCs. Subset denoted: CD45RA+ positively selected. These receptors were collected from a man younger than 35 in good health. Some clones in this sample may be carry-over from other donors' samples.

The V call is TRBV5-8, the J call TRBJ1-2; D remains unclear. This CDR3 comprises 13 residues. V was clipped by 1 base and J by 4 bases, with 8 bases between them. Germline V gene lookup returns CDR1 SGHTS and CDR2 YDEGEE. The CDR3 region is CASSLSWSYGYTF. The CDR3 DNA reads TGTGCCAGCAGCTTGAGTTGGAGCTATGGCTACACCTTC.

V usage is TRBV13 and J usage is TRBJ2-1, with 11 bases identical to TRBD2. The germline V gene has CDR1 PRHDT and CDR2 FYEKMQ (reference sequence). J lost 5 bases, V lost 5 bases, and 17 bases had no gene match. CDR3 length: 19 residues. CDR3 sequence reads: CASSPSQLILAGEDNEQFF. The DNA of the CDR3 is TGTGCCAGCAGCCCATCACAACTCATACTAGCGGGAGAGGACAATGAGCAGTTCTTC.

The rearrangement links TRBV2 to TRBJ1-3; D gene ambiguous. The V gene's germline CDR1 is SNHLY and CDR2 FYNNEI. This CDR3 has 14 amino acids. With 3 bases removed from V and 4 bases from J, the gap between germline ends came to 10 bases. CDR3 nucleotide sequence: TGTGCCAGCAGTGATAGGGTTCCGGGAAACACCATATATTTT. It specifies CASSDRVPGNTIYF.

The CDR3 is CASSLRSTTIYF. CDR3 DNA sequence: TGTGCCAGCAGTCTCAGGTCCACGACCATATATTTT. V gene TRBV28 combines with J gene TRBJ1-3; no firm D call. V gave up 5 bases and J gave up 10 bases, with 12 bases separating them. Germline CDR1 and CDR2: MDHEN and SYDVKM. The CDR3 length is 12 residues.

For this clone: At the DNA level, this CDR3 is encoded by other sequences in the same sample as well. This sequence joins TRBV5-1 and TRBJ2-1; 10 bases are shared with TRBD2. CDR1 is SGHRS, CDR2 YFSETQ, per germline. The CDR3 extends over 15 amino acids. J lost 5 bases, V lost 4 bases, and 6 bases had no gene match. The CDR3 loop is CASSGLAGVNNEQFF. CDR3 nucleotides: TGCGCCAGCAGCGGTCTAGCGGGAGTAAACAATGAGCAGTTCTTC. Variable domain in full (rest from reference TRBV5-1 and TRBJ2-1): KAGVTQTPRYLIKTRGQQVTLSCSPISGHRSVSWYQQTPGQGLQFLFEYFSETQRNKGNFPGRFSGRQFSNSRSEMNVSTLELGDSALYLCASSGLAGVNNEQFFGPGTRLTVL.

V usage is TRBV19 and J usage is TRBJ2-3; D is unclear. Trimming removed 0 bases from V and 0 bases from J, with 4 bases in between. The germline V gene has CDR1 LNHDA and CDR2 SQIVND (reference sequence). The length of the CDR3 is 14 residues. CDR3 in amino acids: CASSIESSTDTQYF. CDR3 in DNA: TGTGCCAGTAGTATAGAAAGTAGCACAGATACGCAGTATTTT.

The V gene is TRBV7-2, the J gene TRBJ2-5; possibly TRBD2 for D (6 bases). CDR1 is SGHTA and CDR2 is FQGNSA in the germline V gene. Trimming cost V 4 bases and J 5 bases, with 11 bases left between them. The CDR3 is made up of 13 amino acids. CDR3 loop: CASSSGGAETQYF. In nucleotides, the CDR3 is TGTGCCAGCAGCTCCGGCGGGGCCGAGACCCAGTACTTC.

The chain links TRBV5-4 to TRBJ2-1, with TRBD2 matching over 9 bases. The junction had 18 bases not matched to a gene; V was cut back by 6 bases and J by 8 bases. The CDR3 sequence is 17 residues long. Germline V gene lookup returns CDR1 SGHNT and CDR2 YYREEE (reference sequence). The CDR3 DNA sequence: TGTGCCAGCACCGATGCCCCGGCTAGCGGGGTCGGGGATGAGCAGTTCTTC. As protein: CASTDAPASGVGDEQFF.

The V call is TRBV30, the J call TRBJ1-6; D uncertain. Germline V gives CDR1 GTSNPN, CDR2 SVGIG (reference sequence). The CDR3 sequence is 14 residues long. The V and J ends lost 0 bases and 6 bases respectively, with 9 bases between them. The CDR3 DNA sequence: TGTGCCTGGAGTGTAGAACGGGTTAATTCACCCCTCCACTTT. It translates to CAWSVERVNSPLHF.

The rearrangement uses TRBV19 and TRBJ2-4, with 10 bases matching TRBD2. The CDR3 runs to 16 residues. CDR1 LNHDA and CDR2 SQIVND come from the germline V gene (reference sequence). Trimming cost V 6 bases and J 7 bases; bases outside gene matches: 12. CDR3 loop: CASSQTQREGRNIQYF. The CDR3 nucleotides read TGTGCCAGTAGCCAAACTCAGCGGGAGGGCCGGAACATTCAGTACTTC.

V and J are TRBV5-4 and TRBJ2-3, with D tentatively TRBD2 (6 bases). V was shortened by 5 bases and J by 0 bases, with 13 bases between the two germline ends. The CDR3 contains 15 residues. The germline V gene encodes CDR1 SGHNT and CDR2 YYREEE (reference sequence). The CDR3 sequence is CASSLSGSSTDTQYF. CDR3 DNA: TGTGCCAGCAGTCTTAGCGGTTCTAGCACAGATACGCAGTATTTT.

The V call is TRBV5-5, the J call TRBJ2-1; 7 bases line up with TRBD2. J was trimmed by 9 bases and V by 2 bases; bases with no gene match: 11. The CDR3 is 15 amino acids. The germline gives CDR1 SGHKS, CDR2 YYEKEE (reference sequence). The CDR3 nucleotides read TGTGCCAGCAGCTTTGAGGGAGGGCCGGATCTTGAGCAGTTCTTC. Its protein product is CASSFEGGPDLEQFF.

V gene TRBV11-2 combines with J gene TRBJ2-1; TRBD2 matches 13 bases. Germline values: CDR1 SGHAT, CDR2 FQNNGV. The CDR3 is 17 residues long. The junction had 9 bases not matched to a gene; V was cut back by 4 bases and J by 6 bases. The CDR3 DNA sequence: TGTGCCAGCAGCTCTTGGACTAGCGGGAGTTATGGCAATGAGCAGTTCTTC. Amino acid sequence: CASSSWTSGSYGNEQFF.

The CDR3 bases are TGTGCCAGTAGGACAGGGGGATTAACTGAAGCTTTCTTT. This encodes CASRTGGLTEAFF. The rearrangement uses TRBV2 and TRBJ1-1; 10 nucleotides agree with TRBD1. The germline V gene encodes CDR1 SNHLY and CDR2 FYNNEI. With V trimmed by 9 bases and J by 5 bases, 6 bases remained unmatched. This CDR3 is built from 13 residues. Drawing the rest from reference TRBV2 and TRBJ1-1, the complete variable domain is EPEVTQTPSHQVTQMGQEVILRCVPISNHLYFYWYRQILGQKVEFLVSFYNNEISEKSEIFDDQFSVERPDGSNFTLKIRSTKLEDSAMYFCASRTGGLTEAFFGQGTRLTVV.

This chain joins TRBV7-6 and TRBJ2-7; tentative D call: TRBD1 (7 bases). In germline, CDR1 is SGHVS, CDR2 FNYEAQ. The V and J ends lost 1 base and 1 base respectively, with 20 bases between them. The length of the CDR3 is 18 residues. The CDR3 here is CASSLGAGGTARSYEQYF. Written as DNA, the CDR3 is TGTGCCAGCAGCTTAGGGGCAGGGGGGACCGCCCGTTCCTACGAGCAGTACTTC.

The genes are TRBV7-9 and TRBJ1-6, with D perhaps TRBD1 (6 bases). The CDR3 is 16 residues long. Germline loops: CDR1 SEHNR, CDR2 FQNEAQ (reference sequence). Trimming shortened V by 4 bases and J by 7 bases, and 17 bases separated the two germline ends. CDR3 nucleotides: TGTGCCAGCAGCTCGGCCCAGGGGCGCCAAAATTCACCCCTCCACTTT. Translated: CASSSAQGRQNSPLHF.

This chain joins TRBV5-1 and TRBJ2-3; D is undetermined. CDR1 SGHRS and CDR2 YFSETQ come from the germline V gene. Trimming removed 3 bases from V and 9 bases from J, with 17 bases in between. The CDR3 loop spans 14 amino acids. CDR3 DNA sequence: TGCGCCAGCAGCTCAATAGCCGGTGCCTCGACGCAGTATTTT. The encoded protein is CASSSIAGASTQYF.

This chain uses TRBV7-2 with TRBJ2-1; 9 bases are shared with TRBD2. The CDR3 covers 15 residues. Germline loops: CDR1 SGHTA, CDR2 FQGNSA. Trimming removed 5 bases from V and 11 bases from J; junction bases left unmatched: 13. The CDR3 nucleotides read TGTGCCAGCAGCCGAGCGGGAGGCCTTGGGGGGAAGCAGTTCTTC. The encoded protein is CASSRAGGLGGKQFF.

The J gene is TRBJ2-2, the V gene TRBV7-9; possible D gene TRBD2, 6 bases. CDR1 and CDR2 from the germline V gene are SEHNR and FQNEAQ (reference sequence). V was cut by 9 bases and J by 2 bases, with 13 bases left in between. The CDR3 runs to 14 residues. DNA of the CDR3: TGTGCCAGACCCGGGACTTTTAACACCGGGGAGCTGTTTTTT. This gives the protein CARPGTFNTGELFF.

Concerning this clone: Other DNA variants within this sample encode the same CDR3. The chain links TRBV2 to TRBJ2-3; D gene ambiguous. The CDR3 loop spans 11 amino acids. With 4 bases removed from V and 6 bases from J, the gap between germline ends came to 5 bases. CDR1 is SNHLY, CDR2 FYNNEI, per germline. The CDR3 protein is CASSVADTQYF. DNA for the CDR3: TGTGCCAGCAGTGTGGCTGATACGCAGTATTTT.

The chain links TRBV7-3 to TRBJ2-3, with D possibly being TRBD1 (5 bases). The CDR3 contains 16 residues. Germline CDR1 reads SGHTA; CDR2 reads FQGTGA. Trimming left V 5 bases short and J 0 bases short, with 15 bases between. CDR3 region: CASSPLRGKSTDTQYF. For the CDR3, the DNA is TGTGCCAGCAGCCCACTTAGGGGAAAAAGCACAGATACGCAGTATTTT.

The chain carries TRBV28 and TRBJ1-1, with D possibly being TRBD1 (5 bases). Trimming removed 5 bases from V and 5 bases from J, with 30 bases in between. Germline V gene sequence: CDR1 MDHEN, CDR2 SYDVKM. The CDR3 length is 19 residues. The CDR3 DNA follows: TGTGCCAGCAGTAATAGGGGTTGGAGTAACGTGTGGCTGTGGACTGAAGCTTTCTTT. Protein: CASSNRGWSNVWLWTEAFF.

CDR3 loop: CASSSPGTGLYEQYF. The CDR3 DNA sequence: TGTGCCAGCAGCTCTCCCGGGACAGGGCTATACGAGCAGTACTTC. The J gene is TRBJ2-7, the V gene TRBV9, with 9 bases identical to TRBD1. Germline CDR1 SGDLS, CDR2 YYNGEE. The J segment lost 4 bases and the V segment lost 4 bases, leaving 9 bases of the junction unmatched. The length of the CDR3 is 15 residues.

CDR3: CASSQGWYEQYF. CDR3 sequence (DNA): TGTGCCAGCAGCCAAGGGTGGTACGAGCAGTACTTC. V gene TRBV14 combines with J gene TRBJ2-7, with D unclear. CDR1 SGHDN and CDR2 FVKESK come from the germline V gene. This CDR3 has 12 amino acids. V was clipped by 1 base and J by 4 bases, with 5 bases between them.

Details on this clone: The same CDR3 arises from other DNA sequences in this sample as well. The gene calls are TRBV11-2 and TRBJ1-4; D unresolved. This CDR3 has 12 amino acids. Looked up from germline, CDR1 is SGHAT and CDR2 is FQNNGV. Between the trimmed V and J ends, which lost 1 base and 8 bases, there was a span of 5 bases. In DNA form, the CDR3 reads TGTGCCAGCAGCTTAGCCGGAGAAAAACTGTTTTTT. Amino acids: CASSLAGEKLFF.

This chain links TRBV14 with TRBJ2-7; possibly TRBD1 for D (6 bases). Per germline, CDR1 SGHDN and CDR2 FVKESK. V lost 4 bases to trimming and J lost 2 bases, with 15 bases between them. The CDR3 is 15 residues long. CDR3 nucleotide sequence: TGTGCCAGCAGCCTGCAGGGGACCGTGGCCTACGAGCAGTACTTC. Amino acid sequence: CASSLQGTVAYEQYF.

This chain connects TRBV5-5 to TRBJ2-5, with D tentatively TRBD2 (6 bases). Germline CDR1 is SGHKS and CDR2 is YYEKEE (reference sequence). V lost 0 bases and J lost 4, with 16 bases in between. The CDR3 is 16 residues long. CDR3 residues: CASSLEVGGRAETQYF. The CDR3 region has the DNA TGTGCCAGCAGCTTGGAGGTGGGAGGTAGGGCAGAGACCCAGTACTTC.